These 7 T cell receptor beta chains came from one sample sequenced in a study of molecular identifiers for immune sequencing clone quantification. TCRdb re-called the PCR reads with MiXCR, one entry per CDR3 protein. In the table there are roughly 300,000 distinct CDR3 sequences, 24% of which are singletons. Sequenced material: naive CD8+ T cells from blood, with Jurkat cell RNA spiked in. Subset described: FACS-sorted CD8+CD4-CCR7+CD45RA+ naive T cells. The receptors derive from a human donor in good health. Some libraries in this study had Jurkat cell RNA spiked in.

The chain employs TRBV30 and TRBJ2-1; D unresolved. Trimming took 0 bases from V and 7 from J, leaving 10 bases between them. This CDR3 has 13 amino acids. CDR1 and CDR2 (germline): GTSNPN, SVGIG (reference sequence). CDR3 sequence reads: CAWSVLGDNEQFF. The CDR3 DNA reads as TGTGCCTGGAGTGTACTTGGAGATAATGAGCAGTTCTTC.

This clonotype was counted a few times. The chain couples TRBV7-9 to TRBJ2-5; D perhaps matches TRBD1 (5 bases). CDR1 and CDR2 (germline): SEHNR, FQNEAQ (reference sequence). Trimming took off 5 bases at V and 0 bases at J, with 13 bases between the two ends. This CDR3 has 15 residues. The chain's CDR3 is CASSIYLGDQETQYF. In DNA form, the CDR3 reads TGTGCCAGCAGCATTTATTTAGGGGACCAAGAGACCCAGTACTTC.

This clonotype was detected ten times or more. This chain uses TRBV7-2 with TRBJ2-3; no clear D. The germline CDR1 and CDR2 sequences are SGHTA and FQGNSA. V gave up 1 base and J gave up 1 base, with 15 bases separating them. The CDR3 is 17 residues long. The CDR3 reads CASSLEYGYTGTDTQYF. CDR3 DNA: TGTGCCAGCAGCTTAGAGTACGGGTATACGGGCACAGATACGCAGTATTTT.

This clonotype appeared many times. This sequence joins TRBV29-1 and TRBJ2-5; D is perhaps TRBD1 (6 bases). Trimming removed 3 bases at V and 4 bases at J, with 6 bases between. The CDR3 runs to 11 residues. The germline gives CDR1 SQVTM, CDR2 ANQGSEA. The CDR3 here is CSVEGAETQYF. The CDR3 nucleotides are TGCAGCGTTGAGGGGGCAGAGACCCAGTACTTC.

This clonotype has ten or more counts. The chain carries TRBV30 and TRBJ2-2; D gene uncertain. Germline V gene lookup returns CDR1 GTSNPN and CDR2 SVGIG (reference sequence). Trimming took off 6 bases at V and 4 bases at J, with 9 bases between the two ends. The CDR3 sequence is 12 residues long. The CDR3 here is CACYGVTGELFF. CDR3 nucleotide sequence: TGTGCCTGCTATGGCGTCACCGGGGAGCTGTTTTTT.

This chain uses TRBV7-6 with TRBJ1-1; D perhaps matches TRBD1 (5 bases). This CDR3 spans 15 amino acids. Germline loops: CDR1 SGHVS, CDR2 FNYEAQ. The ends were cut back, 1 base at V and 4 bases at J, with 13 bases in the middle. CDR3 region: CASSLDRQTATEAFF. In DNA form, the CDR3 reads TGTGCCAGCAGCTTAGATCGACAGACGGCCACTGAAGCTTTCTTT.

This chain links TRBV19 with TRBJ1-2; D is perhaps TRBD1 (5 bases). Germline V gene lookup returns CDR1 LNHDA and CDR2 SQIVND (reference sequence). The V end was cut by 3 bases, the J end by 4 bases, with 12 bases between. The CDR3 runs 14 residues. The CDR3 spells CASSIPGNPYGYTF. CDR3 DNA: TGTGCCAGTAGTATCCCAGGGAACCCCTATGGCTACACCTTC.